This TCR beta chain was identified in a study of cytomegalovirus exposure and HLA in healthy donors. V lost 10 bases, J lost 5 bases, and 17 bases lay in between. Germline V gene sequence: CDR1 MNHNS, CDR2 SASEGT. The CDR3 covers 13 residues. The study ran its PCR with 60 Vbeta and 13 Jbeta primers. Produced via immunoSEQ multiplex PCR; TCRdb's table is partial and in-frame only. The table includes roughly 230,000 clones, around 83% detected once. The chain carries TRBV6-1 and TRBJ2-5; a weak D match, TRBD2 (5 bases). The TCR was taken from a girl aged 2 to 10 in good health and CMV-seronegative. The sample was PBMCs. CDR3 bases: TGTGCCACTAAACTAGGAGTCGGGGAGACCCAGTACTTC. Its translation is CATKLGVGETQYF.